This entry lists 32 T cell receptor beta chains sequenced from one sample in a study of shared clonotypes between healthy human individuals. Clones were read by immunoSEQ multiplex PCR, and TCRdb kept only the in-frame ones, dropping some. Of millions of clones in the sample, approximately 94% are singletons; the top ten hold roughly 1%. Naivety among CD8 cells was defined by CD45RO negativity and positive CCR7 selection, thereby excluding terminally differentiated effector memory CD45RA+ cells. Input material: naive CD8+ T cells sorted from blood. Receptors originate from a man younger than 30 in good health.

The rearrangement links TRBV6-5 to TRBJ2-3; D gene uncertain. Germline V CDR1 and CDR2: MNHEY, SVGAGI. This CDR3 has 14 amino acids. V lost 5 bases to trimming and J lost 0 bases, with 9 bases between them. This chain's CDR3 is CASSPEFSTDTQYF. CDR3 nucleotide sequence: TGTGCCAGCAGTCCAGAATTTAGCACAGATACGCAGTATTTT.

The V call is TRBV9, the J call TRBJ1-1, with 8 bases that match TRBD1. Germline lookup yields CDR1 SGDLS and CDR2 YYNGEE. V gave up 4 bases and J gave up 2 bases; unmatched junction bases: 7. The CDR3 totals 15 residues. The CDR3 here is CASSLQGGSNTEAFF. The CDR3 nucleotides are TGTGCCAGCAGCTTACAGGGGGGGAGCAACACTGAAGCTTTCTTT.

The chain has TRBV13 and TRBJ2-7; the D call may be TRBD1 or TRBD2 (5 bases each). V gave up 5 bases and J gave up 3 bases, with 14 bases separating them. CDR1 and CDR2 (germline): PRHDT, FYEKMQ (reference sequence). This CDR3 is 14 amino acids long. DNA for the CDR3: TGTGCCAGCAGCCCCCACCGGGACGGCTACGAGCAGTACTTC. Translated: CASSPHRDGYEQYF.

This clone was counted a single time. The gene calls are TRBV7-6 and TRBJ2-5; 7 bases are shared with TRBD2. V lost 0 bases to trimming and J lost 4 bases; unmatched junction nucleotides: 2. The CDR3 runs 14 residues. Looked up from germline, CDR1 is SGHVS and CDR2 is FNYEAQ. For the CDR3, the DNA is TGTGCCAGCAGCTTAGCGGGAGGGCCAGAGACCCAGTACTTC. Its translation is CASSLAGGPETQYF. Looking up the rest from reference TRBV7-6 and TRBJ2-5 gives the full variable domain: GAGVSQSPRYKVTKRGQDVALRCDPISGHVSLYWYRQALGQGPEFLTYFNYEAQQDKSGLPNDRFSAERPEGSISTLTIQRTEQRDSAMYRCASSLAGGPETQYFGPGTRLLVL.

This clone was picked up one time. The chain is built from TRBV10-3 and TRBJ1-2; possibly TRBD1 for D (5 bases). The CDR3 totals 16 residues. Trimming pared 0 bases from V and 3 bases from J, leaving 14 bases between. Germline CDR1 is ENHRY and CDR2 is SYGVKD. The DNA of the CDR3 is TGTGCCATCAGTGAGTCGGTAGGGGCAGGCTACTATGGCTACACCTTC. Amino acid sequence: CAISESVGAGYYGYTF.

On this clone: Other DNA sequences within the sample encode an identical CDR3. The chain carries TRBV18 and TRBJ2-7; D uncertain. This CDR3 has 14 residues. The germline gives CDR1 KGHSH, CDR2 LQKENI. The ends were cut back, 0 bases at V and 2 bases at J, with 8 bases in the middle. CDR3: CASSPPDGTYEQYF. DNA of the CDR3: TGTGCCAGCTCACCACCGGACGGAACCTACGAGCAGTACTTC.

With respect to this clone: The same CDR3 is also encoded by other DNA sequences in this sample. The J gene is TRBJ2-7, the V gene TRBV11-2; D not certain. The CDR3 runs to 13 residues. Trimming stripped 0 bases from V and 2 bases from J, with 5 bases between. In germline, CDR1 is SGHAT, CDR2 FQNNGV. CDR3 sequence: CASSLELTYEQYF. The CDR3 nucleotides are TGTGCCAGCAGCTTAGAGCTTACCTACGAGCAGTACTTC.

The CDR3 region is CASSTYSGGEQYF. CDR3 sequence (DNA): TGTGCCAGTAGTACGTATTCGGGGGGCGAGCAGTACTTC. The chain carries TRBV19 and TRBJ2-7; 7 nucleotides line up with TRBD2. With 4 bases clipped from V and 6 bases from J, the junction kept 6 bases outside the gene matches. The CDR3 extends over 13 amino acids. From germline, CDR1 is LNHDA and CDR2 SQIVND (reference sequence).

This chain uses TRBV13 with TRBJ1-3; possibly TRBD1 for D (5 bases). The V gene lost 5 bases and the J gene lost 0 bases, with 8 bases spanning the gap. This CDR3 is 14 amino acids long. From germline, CDR1 is PRHDT and CDR2 FYEKMQ (reference sequence). This chain's CDR3 is CASSGGFSGNTIYF. As DNA, the CDR3 is TGTGCCAGCAGCGGGGGGTTCTCTGGAAACACCATATATTTT.

The chain has TRBV19 and TRBJ2-3; D is uncertain. Trimming removed 0 bases at V and 4 bases at J, with 8 bases between. The CDR3 is 14 amino acids. Germline values: CDR1 LNHDA, CDR2 SQIVND (reference sequence). CDR3 region: CASSIEVLADTQYF. The CDR3 nucleotides read TGTGCCAGTAGTATAGAAGTCTTGGCAGATACGCAGTATTTT.

Concerning this clone: Within the sample, other DNA sequences also encode this same CDR3. The rearrangement uses TRBV28 and TRBJ1-5; D gene ambiguous. The CDR3 runs to 11 residues. V was cut by 3 bases and J by 5 bases, with 2 bases left in between. The germline gives CDR1 MDHEN, CDR2 SYDVKM. In DNA, the CDR3 is TGTGCCAGCAGTTTTGATCAGCCCCAGCATTTT. This encodes CASSFDQPQHF.

This clone was counted a few times. The chain employs TRBV4-3 and TRBJ1-6, with D maybe TRBD1 (6 bases). CDR1 LGHNA and CDR2 YSLEER come from the germline V gene. The CDR3 totals 15 residues. The V gene lost 5 bases and the J gene lost 9 bases, with 17 bases spanning the gap. CDR3 sequence (DNA): TGCGCCAGCAGCGAAGCAGGGGACCGAAGTTCACCCCTCCACTTT. This sequence encodes CASSEAGDRSSPLHF.

This sequence joins TRBV7-9 and TRBJ2-2, with 7 bases matching TRBD2. This CDR3 has 14 residues. Trimming removed 3 bases from V and 7 bases from J; junction bases left unmatched: 5. The germline V gene has CDR1 SEHNR and CDR2 FQNEAQ (reference sequence). The CDR3 is CASSFGLEYGELFF. The DNA for the CDR3 is TGTGCCAGCAGCTTCGGACTAGAGTACGGGGAGCTGTTTTTT.

V usage is TRBV5-6 and J usage is TRBJ1-5, with 8 bases lining up with TRBD1. The CDR3 runs 15 residues. The germline CDR1 and CDR2 sequences are SGHDT and YYEEEE. Trimming cost V 0 bases and J 5 bases; bases outside gene matches: 4. The CDR3 is CASSLGAQGDQPQHF. The CDR3 nucleotides are TGTGCCAGCAGCTTGGGAGCACAGGGGGATCAGCCCCAGCATTTT.

To note about this clone: The sample holds other DNA sequences that translate to the same CDR3. The J gene is TRBJ2-7, the V gene TRBV9; D is unclear. Germline V gene lookup returns CDR1 SGDLS and CDR2 YYNGEE. The ends were cut back, 0 bases at V and 3 bases at J, with 7 bases in the middle. The CDR3 runs to 13 residues. The CDR3, as DNA: TGTGCCAGCAGCGTAGGGCTCCTCTACGAGCAGTACTTC. Its protein product is CASSVGLLYEQYF.

As for this clone: Distinct nucleotide sequences in the sample also encode this CDR3. This chain connects TRBV5-6 to TRBJ2-3; 7 positions agree with TRBD2. This CDR3 contains 16 residues. Germline CDR1 SGHDT, CDR2 YYEEEE. Trimming removed 0 bases from V and 1 base from J; junction bases left unmatched: 5. The CDR3 coding sequence is TGTGCCAGCAGCTTGGCATTAGCGGGTGGCACAGATACGCAGTATTTT. Residues: CASSLALAGGTDTQYF.

V usage is TRBV7-9 and J usage is TRBJ2-2; D is possibly TRBD1 or TRBD2 (5 bases each). Germline CDR1 and CDR2: SEHNR and FQNEAQ (reference sequence). V was clipped by 3 bases and J by 5 bases, with 13 bases between them. The CDR3 runs to 15 residues. The CDR3 DNA reads as TGTGCCAGCAGCTTTGTCGGGGCCGGTACCGGGGAGCTGTTTTTT. This encodes CASSFVGAGTGELFF.

The chain has TRBV6-5 and TRBJ2-7, with 10 bases aligning to TRBD1. This CDR3 region has 15 residues. Per the germline V gene, CDR1 is MNHEY and CDR2 is SVGAGI. Germline trimming cut 5 bases from V and 2 bases from J; bases unmatched to any gene: 6. The DNA of the CDR3 is TGTGCCAGCAGTACCCCGGGACAGGGGACCTACGAGCAGTACTTC. Translated, it gives CASSTPGQGTYEQYF.

As for this clone: The junction does not match germline at one end; this may be a read error. The gene calls are TRBV20-1 and TRBJ2-7, with 10 bases identical to TRBD1. The CDR3 has 11 residues. Germline CDR1 DFQATT, CDR2 SNEGSKA (reference sequence). DNA of the CDR3: TGCAGTGCACGCGGACAGGGGGTCTCGCACTTC. Protein: CSARGQGVSHF.

The chain has TRBV27 and TRBJ1-5; 9 positions agree with TRBD1. This CDR3 has 16 residues. The junction had 8 bases not matched to a gene; V was cut back by 5 bases and J by 3 bases. The germline gives CDR1 MNHEY, CDR2 SMNVEV (reference sequence). CDR3 in DNA: TGTGCCAGCAGTCCGGGGACAGGGTCGCCCAATCAGCCCCAGCATTTT. Encoded protein: CASSPGTGSPNQPQHF.

The count of this clone is one. This chain links TRBV11-2 with TRBJ2-1; a possible D gene is TRBD1 (7 bases). Trimming took 1 base from V and 4 from J, leaving 20 bases between them. Germline V gene sequence: CDR1 SGHAT, CDR2 FQNNGV. This CDR3 region has 18 residues. The CDR3 reads CASSLGPGAGGPYNEQFF. CDR3 DNA sequence: TGTGCCAGCAGCTTAGGACCGGGCGCAGGGGGGCCTTACAATGAGCAGTTCTTC.

This clone is a singleton in its sample. The J gene is TRBJ2-1, the V gene TRBV11-3; D is unresolved. This CDR3 has 13 residues. The germline V gene has CDR1 SGHNT and CDR2 YENEEA. Trimming took 4 bases from V and 13 from J, leaving 17 bases between them. The CDR3 is CASSSRSNPNQFF. As DNA, the CDR3 is TGTGCCAGCAGCTCTCGCTCAAACCCAAACCAGTTCTTC.

The genes are TRBV13 and TRBJ2-7; tentatively, D is TRBD2 (6 bases). From germline, CDR1 is PRHDT and CDR2 FYEKMQ (reference sequence). CDR3 length: 15 residues. The V gene lost 5 bases and the J gene lost 3 bases, with 17 bases spanning the gap. The DNA for the CDR3 is TGTGCCAGCAGCCCCCCCTTGGAGGGGAGCTACGAGCAGTACTTC. Encoded protein: CASSPPLEGSYEQYF. The full variable domain, completed using reference TRBV13 and TRBJ2-7, is AAGVIQSPRHLIKEKRETATLKCYPIPRHDTVYWYQQGPGQDPQFLISFYEKMQSDKGSIPDRFSAQQFSDYHSELNMSSLELGDSALYFCASSPPLEGSYEQYFGPGTRLTVT.

The V gene is TRBV7-8, the J gene TRBJ2-7; D perhaps matches TRBD2 (6 bases). The CDR3 has 17 amino acids. Deletions cut 8 bases from V and 1 base from J, with 24 bases between. The germline CDR1 and CDR2 sequences are SGHVS and FQNEAQ. The CDR3 is CASSPGEAPLMSYEQYF. The DNA for the CDR3 is TGTGCCAGCTCCCCCGGGGAGGCCCCTCTCATGTCCTACGAGCAGTACTTC.

With respect to this clone: Different DNA sequences within this sample yield the same CDR3. The chain employs TRBV19 and TRBJ1-3; 9 bases align to TRBD1. The V gene end was trimmed by 3 bases and the J gene end by 3 bases; junction bases not matched to a gene: 3. This CDR3 contains 15 residues. Per germline, CDR1 LNHDA and CDR2 SQIVND (reference sequence). This CDR3 is CASSIGTGSGNTIYF. The CDR3 coding sequence is TGTGCCAGTAGTATCGGGACAGGGAGTGGAAACACCATATATTTT.

V usage is TRBV2 and J usage is TRBJ2-1, with TRBD2 matching 14 bases. CDR1 is SNHLY, CDR2 FYNNEI, per germline. The CDR3 loop spans 14 amino acids. After removal of 6 bases from V and 6 bases from J, the junction contained 1 base not matched to a gene. CDR3 sequence (DNA): TGTGCCAGCAGCGGGACTAGCGGGAGCAATGAGCAGTTCTTC. This codes for CASSGTSGSNEQFF.

The CDR3 bases are TGTGCCAGCAGTTCTCCCTTATTGGGGCCCCAAACAGATACGCAGTATTTT. Its translation is CASSSPLLGPQTDTQYF. The chain joins TRBV28 to TRBJ2-3, with a possible D match to TRBD1 (5 bases). The ends were cut back, 4 bases at V and 3 bases at J, with 20 bases in the middle. Germline V gene data show CDR1 as MDHEN and CDR2 as SYDVKM. The CDR3 spans 17 residues.

The chain combines TRBV6-1 with TRBJ1-2; 9 bases line up with TRBD1. The J segment lost 7 bases and the V segment lost 0 bases, leaving 9 bases of the junction unmatched. CDR3 length: 16 residues. Germline CDR1 MNHNS, CDR2 SASEGT. CDR3 in amino acids: CASSEAGQGIQRGYTF. Written as DNA, the CDR3 is TGTGCCAGCAGTGAAGCGGGACAGGGAATCCAACGTGGCTACACCTTC.

V gene TRBV10-3 combines with J gene TRBJ2-3, with D possibly called TRBD1 or TRBD2 (5 bases each). Looked up from germline, CDR1 is ENHRY and CDR2 is SYGVKD. Between the trimmed V and J ends, which lost 6 bases and 4 bases, there was a span of 14 bases. The CDR3 covers 14 residues. This CDR3 reads CAISTTGAADTQYF. CDR3 in DNA: TGTGCCATCAGCACCACCGGGGCGGCAGATACGCAGTATTTT.

In this sample, this clone turned up a few times. Other DNA sequences in the same sample also yield this CDR3. V usage is TRBV6-5 and J usage is TRBJ2-7, with D uncertain. Germline V gene lookup returns CDR1 MNHEY and CDR2 SVGAGI. The germline V and J ends were trimmed by 2 bases and 3 bases, with 5 bases remaining between them. The CDR3 spans 12 residues. CDR3 nucleotide sequence: TGTGCCAGCAGTTACAGAGGCTACGAGCAGTACTTC. Translated, it gives CASSYRGYEQYF.

The chain uses TRBV7-9 and TRBJ2-5; no clear D gene. The CDR3 extends over 14 amino acids. In germline, CDR1 is SEHNR, CDR2 FQNEAQ (reference sequence). V was clipped by 5 bases and J by 5 bases, with 15 bases between them. CDR3 bases: TGTGCCAGCAGCCCCAGAGCAGGTTGGGAGACCCAGTACTTC. Translated: CASSPRAGWETQYF.

The chain employs TRBV28 and TRBJ2-5; the match to TRBD1 covers 11 bases. Germline trimming cut 6 bases from V and 2 bases from J; bases unmatched to any gene: 5. Germline CDR1 and CDR2: MDHEN and SYDVKM. CDR3 size: 15 residues. The CDR3 reads CASRGTGGIQETQYF. DNA for the CDR3: TGTGCCAGCAGGGGGACAGGGGGGATACAAGAGACCCAGTACTTC.